The 12 T cell receptor beta chains reported below all come from one sample, sequenced in a study of radiation and T cells in renal cell carcinoma. The sample's treatment: 15 Gy SBRT to primary tumor, nephrectomy 4 weeks later. Using immunoSEQ multiplex PCR, the repertoire was profiled, and TCRdb retains in-frame clones only, with some absent. In the table there are some 16,000 clones, 50% of which are singletons. The sequences come from tumor tissue, collected from a patient whose treatment included radiotherapy and nephrectomy. Receptor source: a woman aged 55-70 years with renal cell carcinoma.

This rearrangement joins TRBV4-3 to TRBJ2-2; 7 bases agree with TRBD2. The ends lost 1 base at V and 6 bases at J; junction bases unmatched: 5. The germline V gene encodes CDR1 LGHNA and CDR2 YSLEER. The CDR3 is made up of 15 amino acids. This chain's CDR3 is CASSQGYAGAGELFF. For the CDR3, the DNA is TGCGCCAGCAGCCAAGGTTACGCGGGGGCCGGGGAGCTGTTTTTT.

In its sample, this clone was seen a few times. The V and J genes are TRBV4-3 and TRBJ2-7, with 10 bases that match TRBD1. After removal of 4 bases from V and 3 bases from J, the junction contained 3 bases not matched to a gene. Germline loops: CDR1 LGHNA, CDR2 YSLEER. The length of the CDR3 is 14 residues. CDR3 region: CASSRTGGIYEQYF. CDR3 sequence (DNA): TGCGCCAGCAGCCGGACAGGGGGAATCTACGAGCAGTACTTC.

The CDR3 nucleotides read TGTGCCAGCAGTTTACGGACAGGGCCCCACGAGCAGTACTTC. This gives the protein CASSLRTGPHEQYF. The chain joins TRBV28 to TRBJ2-7; 8 bases line up with TRBD1. V dropped 2 bases and J dropped 5; count of bases not matched to a gene: 5. CDR3 length: 14 amino acids. Germline-derived CDR1 and CDR2 are MDHEN and SYDVKM. Supplemented by reference TRBV28 and TRBJ2-7, the full variable domain reads DVKVTQSSRYLVKRTGEKVFLECVQDMDHENMFWYRQDPGLGLRLIYFSYDVKMKEKGDIPEGYSVSREKKERFSLILESASTNQTSMYLCASSLRTGPHEQYFGPGTRLTVT.

The chain combines TRBV9 with TRBJ1-1; 8 nucleotides match TRBD1. Trimming took 4 bases from V and 4 from J; bases not matched to a gene: 9. CDR1 is SGDLS, CDR2 YYNGEE, per germline. This CDR3 region has 15 residues. CDR3 bases: TGTGCCAGCAGCTCGATGCCAGGACAGGGCACTGAAGCTTTCTTT. Protein: CASSSMPGQGTEAFF.

The V and J genes are TRBV5-1 and TRBJ2-3, with D possibly TRBD1 on 6 matching bases. The CDR3 sequence is 13 residues long. Germline V lookup: CDR1 SGHRS, CDR2 YFSETQ. Trimming shortened V by 3 bases and J by 3 bases, and 8 bases separated the two germline ends. DNA for the CDR3: TGCGCCAGCAGCTCTCAGGGGACAGATACGCAGTATTTT. Protein product: CASSSQGTDTQYF.

This chain joins TRBV9 and TRBJ2-7; D remains ambiguous. The germline gives CDR1 SGDLS, CDR2 YYNGEE. V dropped 7 bases and J dropped 0 bases, with 11 bases sitting between them. This CDR3 region has 13 residues. Here the CDR3 DNA reads TGTGCCAGCTCACCTGTTGGCTCCTACGAGCAGTACTTC. Translating it yields CASSPVGSYEQYF.

In its sample, this clone was seen a few times. At one boundary the junction diverges from the germline segment, which might be a read error. The V and J genes are TRBV9 and TRBJ2-7; tentatively, D is TRBD1 (5 bases). Germline CDR1 reads SGDLS; CDR2 reads YYNGEE. This CDR3 is built from 15 residues. CDR3 sequence reads: CASSEWQGTTYEQYF. The DNA of the CDR3 is TGCGCCAGCAGTGAGTGGCAGGGAACTACCTACGAGCAGTACTTC.

This clone has only a few counts. The V call is TRBV5-1, the J call TRBJ1-1; TRBD1 is a possible D gene (6 bases). This CDR3 comprises 14 residues. Trimming took 2 bases from V and 1 from J, leaving 9 bases between them. Germline CDR1 and CDR2: SGHRS and YFSETQ. As DNA, the CDR3 is TGCGCCAGCAGCTTTACAGGGTGGAACACTGAAGCTTTCTTT. This translates into CASSFTGWNTEAFF.

V gene TRBV10-3 combines with J gene TRBJ2-2, with 10 nucleotides matching TRBD1. This CDR3 has 15 amino acids. The V gene end was trimmed by 11 bases and the J gene end by 7 bases; junction bases not matched to a gene: 13. Germline-derived CDR1 and CDR2 are ENHRY and SYGVKD. The CDR3 spells CAASPGQGRYGELFF. CDR3 bases: TGTGCCGCATCTCCGGGACAGGGGAGGTACGGGGAGCTGTTTTTT.

In its sample, this clone was seen a few times. The J gene is TRBJ2-1, the V gene TRBV19, with a tentative D call TRBD1 (6 bases). Germline loops: CDR1 LNHDA, CDR2 SQIVND (reference sequence). This CDR3 region has 16 residues. V was clipped by 5 bases and J by 3 bases, with 17 bases between them. CDR3: CASSLGWGQNYNEQFF. In DNA form, the CDR3 reads TGTGCCAGTAGTCTCGGTTGGGGGCAGAACTACAATGAGCAGTTCTTC.

This clone has a count of ten or more. The gene calls are TRBV4-1 and TRBJ1-1, with D possibly matching TRBD1 (6 bases). Trimming removed 0 bases from V and 0 bases from J, with 8 bases in between. Germline V gene data show CDR1 as MGHRA and CDR2 as YSYEKL. The length of the CDR3 is 15 residues. The CDR3 nucleotides read TGCGCCAGCAGCCAAGAGGGGGGCCTGAACACTGAAGCTTTCTTT. Its translation: CASSQEGGLNTEAFF.

This clone occurred many times. V usage is TRBV2 and J usage is TRBJ1-1; a weak D match, TRBD1 (5 bases). Trimming cost V 2 bases and J 3 bases, with 13 bases left between them. The CDR3 covers 15 residues. Germline assignment: CDR1 SNHLY and CDR2 FYNNEI. CDR3 DNA: TGTGCCAGCAGTGAATGGAAGGGGAGGCACACTGAAGCTTTCTTT. The encoded protein is CASSEWKGRHTEAFF.